A single sample gave rise to the 5 T cell receptor beta chains below, sequenced in a study of blood T cells in healthy people across ages. Then a second PCR, running roughly 7 to 11 cycles, was carried out with a sample-barcoded 5' primer and a J-beta primer mix. Each CDR3 protein is one row after TCRdb ran MiXCR on the 5' RACE reads. The sample carries about 680,000 distinct CDR3 sequences, 49% recorded once. The specimen was blood. Receptors were obtained from a woman aged 55-75 years in good health.

This clonotype has a handful of counts. The V gene is TRBV4-2, the J gene TRBJ2-6; possibly TRBD1 for D (5 bases). The CDR3 has 16 residues. The germline gives CDR1 LGHNA, CDR2 YNFKEQ. V was trimmed by 0 bases and J by 3 bases, leaving 9 bases between them. For the CDR3, the DNA is TGTGCCAGCAGCCAAGATTGGGGCTTTGGGGCCAACGTCCTGACTTTC. Residues: CASSQDWGFGANVLTF.

This chain connects TRBV20-1 to TRBJ2-1; 8 bases line up with TRBD2. V lost 0 bases and J lost 8; bases outside the gene matches: 6. Germline V gene data show CDR1 as DFQATT and CDR2 as SNEGSKA (reference sequence). The CDR3 length is 14 residues. DNA of the CDR3: TGCAGTGCTAGAGACAGCGGGGGAGGAGATGAGCAGTTCTTC. It encodes CSARDSGGGDEQFF.

This clonotype has just a few counts. The chain uses TRBV5-1 and TRBJ1-2; no clear D gene. The germline CDR1 and CDR2 sequences are SGHRS and YFSETQ. The CDR3 length is 15 residues. Between the trimmed V and J ends, which lost 4 bases and 1 base, there was a span of 14 bases. The CDR3: CASSEPGSYNYGYTF. CDR3 nucleotide sequence: TGCGCCAGCAGCGAGCCTGGCAGCTATAACTATGGCTACACCTTC.

V is TRBV7-9 and J is TRBJ2-7; no firm D call. The CDR3 runs 14 residues. The germline gives CDR1 SEHNR, CDR2 FQNEAQ (reference sequence). Trimming stripped 3 bases from V and 1 base from J, with 10 bases between. CDR3 sequence: CASSFSTASYEQYF. The CDR3 bases are TGTGCCAGCAGCTTCAGCACGGCTTCCTACGAGCAGTACTTC.

This clonotype was counted a few times. A much bigger clone sits one base away, suggesting this may be a read error. The V and J genes are TRBV4-3 and TRBJ2-1; 11 bases are shared with TRBD2. There are 16 residues in the CDR3. V lost 0 bases, J lost 7 bases, and 5 bases stayed unmatched. Germline V CDR1 and CDR2: LGHNA, YSLEER. The DNA of the CDR3 is TGCGCCAGCAGCCAAGAGGTAGCGGGAGGGCGGAATGAGCAGTTCTTC. It is translated as CASSQEVAGGRNEQFF.